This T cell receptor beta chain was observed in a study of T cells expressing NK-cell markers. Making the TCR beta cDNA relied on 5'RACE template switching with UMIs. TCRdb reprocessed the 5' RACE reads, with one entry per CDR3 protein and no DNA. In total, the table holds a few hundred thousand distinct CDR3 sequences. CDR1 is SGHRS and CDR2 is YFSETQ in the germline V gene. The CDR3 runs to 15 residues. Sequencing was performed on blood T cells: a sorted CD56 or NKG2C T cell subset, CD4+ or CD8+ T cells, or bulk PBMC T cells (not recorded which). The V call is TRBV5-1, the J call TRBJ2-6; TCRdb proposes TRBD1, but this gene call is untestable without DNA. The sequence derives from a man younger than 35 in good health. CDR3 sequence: CASRVTGSGANVLTF.